One and the same sample provided the 26 T cell receptor beta chains below, sequenced in a study of CD8+ T cells in alopecia areata. RNA extraction was followed by reverse transcription into cDNA, which acted as the sequencing template. TCRdb's table, derived via immunoSEQ multiplex PCR, lists solely in-frame clones and lacks some. Of some 200,000 clones detected, around 50% appear once; the ten largest clones hold roughly an eighth. The treatment here: oral pan-JAK inhibitor, 5-10 mg twice daily. The specimen comprised CD8+ T cells sorted from blood, sampled at week 24, from a patient treated with tofacitinib. These receptor sequences come from a human donor with alopecia areata.

The chain joins TRBV19 to TRBJ1-3; unclear D gene. The V and J ends lost 5 bases and 0 bases respectively, with 14 bases between them. Germline V gene lookup returns CDR1 LNHDA and CDR2 SQIVND (reference sequence). The CDR3 sequence is 16 residues long. The CDR3 nucleotides are TGTGCCAGTAGTCCCCGGACGGTCTCCTCTGGAAACACCATATATTTT. Its translation is CASSPRTVSSGNTIYF.

This clone has only a few counts. This chain joins TRBV4-1 and TRBJ2-1; D perhaps matches TRBD2 (6 bases). The V and J ends lost 1 base and 3 bases respectively, with 10 bases between them. The CDR3 has 15 residues. Looked up from germline, CDR1 is MGHRA and CDR2 is YSYEKL. The CDR3 sequence: CASSQARGSYNEQFF. CDR3 coding DNA: TGCGCCAGCAGCCAAGCCCGGGGGAGCTACAATGAGCAGTTCTTC.

The chain is built from TRBV2 and TRBJ2-7; no firm D call. The CDR3 covers 12 residues. Germline V gives CDR1 SNHLY, CDR2 FYNNEI. V gave up 3 bases and J gave up 1 base, with 4 bases separating them. CDR3 bases: TGTGCCAGCAGTGACGGGTCCTACGAGCAGTACTTC. Its translation: CASSDGSYEQYF.

The chain joins TRBV19 to TRBJ1-5; D not resolved. V lost 5 bases to trimming and J lost 1 base, with 12 bases between them. CDR3 length equals 15 residues. The V gene's germline CDR1 is LNHDA and CDR2 SQIVND (reference sequence). The CDR3 loop is CASSPRLTSNQPQHF. In nucleotides, the CDR3 is TGTGCCAGTAGTCCCCGTTTAACCAGCAATCAGCCCCAGCATTTT.

V and J are TRBV7-9 and TRBJ2-7; 7 nucleotides align to TRBD1. Germline loops: CDR1 SEHNR, CDR2 FQNEAQ (reference sequence). Losses at the gene ends were 4 bases for V and 2 bases for J; bases not matched to a gene: 8. The CDR3 has 15 residues. The CDR3 bases are TGTGCCAGCAGCTCAAGGACAGGAAAGGCCTACGAGCAGTACTTC. Residues: CASSSRTGKAYEQYF. The full variable domain, with the rest looked up from reference TRBV7-9 and TRBJ2-7, is DTGVSQNPRHKITKRGQNVTFRCDPISEHNRLYWYRQTLGQGPEFLTYFQNEAQLEKSRLLSDRFSAERPKGSFSTLEIQRTEQGDSAMYLCASSSRTGKAYEQYFGPGTRLTVT.

The chain links TRBV29-1 to TRBJ1-2; 9 bases are a match to TRBD1. Germline values: CDR1 SQVTM, CDR2 ANQGSEA. The CDR3 is 15 amino acids. J was trimmed by 4 bases and V by 5 bases; bases with no gene match: 11. CDR3 in amino acids: CSVPSDRGLLYGYTF. CDR3 DNA: TGCAGCGTTCCTTCGGACAGGGGATTACTCTATGGCTACACCTTC. Variable domain in full (rest from reference TRBV29-1 and TRBJ1-2): SAVISQKPSRDICQRGTSLTIQCQVDSQVTMMFWYRQQPGQSLTLIATANQGSEATYESGFVIDKFPISRPNLTFSTLTVSNMSPEDSSIYLCSVPSDRGLLYGYTFGSGTRLTVV.

With regard to this clone: At the DNA level, this CDR3 is encoded by other sequences in the same sample as well. This chain connects TRBV4-1 to TRBJ2-3, with D possibly matching TRBD2 (7 bases). Per germline, CDR1 MGHRA and CDR2 YSYEKL. With 0 bases removed from V and 3 bases from J, the gap between germline ends came to 10 bases. The length of the CDR3 is 15 residues. CDR3 in amino acids: CASSQDRGGTDTQYF. In DNA, the CDR3 is TGCGCCAGCAGCCAAGATAGGGGGGGGACAGATACGCAGTATTTT.

A few counts support this clone. The chain recombines TRBV5-1 with TRBJ2-7; 7 bases are a match to TRBD1. This CDR3 is built from 14 residues. Per germline, CDR1 SGHRS and CDR2 YFSETQ. V lost 0 bases to trimming and J lost 5 bases; unmatched junction nucleotides: 5. CDR3 amino acids: CASSLGQGHHEQYF. For the CDR3, the DNA is TGCGCCAGCAGCTTGGGACAGGGTCACCACGAGCAGTACTTC.

This sequence joins TRBV2 and TRBJ2-3; maybe TRBD2 (6 bases). In germline, CDR1 is SNHLY, CDR2 FYNNEI. The V and J ends lost 6 bases and 5 bases respectively, with 21 bases between them. This CDR3 is 16 amino acids long. The CDR3, as DNA: TGTGCCAGCAGCACCCTGGGAGGCCCCACCCGAGATACGCAGTATTTT. Protein sequence: CASSTLGGPTRDTQYF.

This clone was counted between two and nine times. V is TRBV5-1 and J is TRBJ1-2; no reliable D call. This CDR3 region has 13 residues. Looked up from germline, CDR1 is SGHRS and CDR2 is YFSETQ. Trimming removed 0 bases from V and 5 bases from J, with 8 bases in between. This CDR3 is CASSLVFDYGYTF. The CDR3 nucleotides are TGCGCCAGCAGCTTGGTTTTTGATTATGGCTACACCTTC.

This clone appeared a single time. The chain joins TRBV30 to TRBJ2-4; D may be TRBD1 (5 bases). The CDR3 covers 13 residues. Germline CDR1 reads GTSNPN; CDR2 reads SVGIG (reference sequence). Trimming took off 0 bases at V and 4 bases at J, with 7 bases between the two ends. CDR3 sequence reads: CAWSVDSKNIQYF. The CDR3 DNA sequence: TGTGCCTGGAGTGTAGACAGTAAAAACATTCAGTACTTC.

This clone was counted a few times. This chain connects TRBV11-2 to TRBJ2-1; D unclear. Trimming removed 6 bases from V and 8 bases from J, with 11 bases in between. Germline loops: CDR1 SGHAT, CDR2 FQNNGV. This CDR3 is built from 12 residues. The CDR3 sequence: CASSSRWDEQFF. The CDR3 DNA reads TGTGCCAGCAGTTCCAGGTGGGATGAGCAGTTCTTC.

The rearrangement links TRBV29-1 to TRBJ1-2; D gene unclear. Germline assignment: CDR1 SQVTM and CDR2 ANQGSEA. This CDR3 comprises 14 residues. Trimming shortened V by 4 bases and J by 0 bases, and 12 bases separated the two germline ends. The CDR3 region has the DNA TGCAGCGTTGGCGGCTGGAGTACTAACTATGGCTACACCTTC. This gives the protein CSVGGWSTNYGYTF. Full variable domain (missing parts from reference TRBV29-1 and TRBJ1-2): SAVISQKPSRDICQRGTSLTIQCQVDSQVTMMFWYRQQPGQSLTLIATANQGSEATYESGFVIDKFPISRPNLTFSTLTVSNMSPEDSSIYLCSVGGWSTNYGYTFGSGTRLTVV.

The rearrangement links TRBV25-1 to TRBJ2-2, with D unclear. V was pared by 3 bases and J by 6 bases, with 11 bases between. This CDR3 contains 14 residues. Germline CDR1 reads MGHDK; CDR2 reads SYGVNS. The CDR3 here is CASSDFEDAGELFF. CDR3 nucleotides: TGTGCCAGCAGTGACTTCGAGGATGCCGGGGAGCTGTTTTTT.

This clone appeared once. The chain couples TRBV6-1 to TRBJ2-3; D possibly corresponds to TRBD2 (7 bases). The ends were cut back, 6 bases at V and 4 bases at J, with 17 bases in the middle. CDR1 is MNHNS and CDR2 is SASEGT in the germline V gene. The CDR3 is made up of 15 amino acids. CDR3 amino acids: CASSGGRNRADTQYF. As DNA, the CDR3 is TGTGCCAGCAGCGGGGGGCGGAACCGGGCAGATACGCAGTATTTT.

The chain couples TRBV5-1 to TRBJ2-6; 7 bases are a match to TRBD1. V trimming: 4 bases; J trimming: 0 bases; junction bases outside the gene matches: 10. This CDR3 region has 18 residues. Germline lookup yields CDR1 SGHRS and CDR2 YFSETQ. Here the CDR3 reads CASSGLQGPSSGANVLTF. CDR3 coding DNA: TGCGCCAGCAGCGGGTTACAGGGGCCTAGCTCTGGGGCCAACGTCCTGACTTTC. Full variable domain (outside the CDR3, taken from reference TRBV5-1 and TRBJ2-6): KAGVTQTPRYLIKTRGQQVTLSCSPISGHRSVSWYQQTPGQGLQFLFEYFSETQRNKGNFPGRFSGRQFSNSRSEMNVSTLELGDSALYLCASSGLQGPSSGANVLTFGAGSRLTVL.

This sequence joins TRBV15 and TRBJ2-7; D is perhaps TRBD1 or TRBD2 (5 bases each). V was clipped by 8 bases and J by 6 bases, with 14 bases between them. The CDR3 totals 12 residues. CDR1 LNHNV and CDR2 YYDKDF come from the germline V gene (reference sequence). CDR3 nucleotides: TGTGCCACCGGGACCAGCATTTCCGAGCAGTACTTC. Protein: CATGTSISEQYF.

This clone was detected a few times. The rearrangement joins TRBV23-1 to TRBJ1-6; 7 nucleotides line up with TRBD1. TRBV23-1 is an ORF, and what it does is uncertain. J lost 5 bases, V lost 8 bases, and 9 bases had no gene match. The CDR3 has 15 residues. The CDR3 DNA reads as TGCGCCAGCGTAACAGGGAGGGGGCATAATTCACCCCTCCACTTT. Translated, it gives CASVTGRGHNSPLHF.

The V gene is TRBV30, the J gene TRBJ1-4; 9 nucleotides match TRBD1. The CDR3 loop spans 16 amino acids. The V segment lost 1 base and the J segment 6 bases; nucleotides outside the gene matches: 9. Per germline, CDR1 GTSNPN and CDR2 SVGIG (reference sequence). The CDR3 nucleotides are TGTGCCTGGAGTGCTGGAACAGGGGGCGAGGATGAAAAACTGTTTTTT. This translates into CAWSAGTGGEDEKLFF.

The chain recombines TRBV13 with TRBJ2-2; 7 bases match TRBD1. Trimming at V came to 5 bases and at J to 2 bases, leaving 11 bases not matched to a gene. Germline-derived CDR1 and CDR2 are PRHDT and FYEKMQ (reference sequence). The CDR3 consists of 17 residues. The CDR3 DNA reads TGTGCCAGCAGCCTCGGGGCTAGGGGGCAAAACACCGGGGAGCTGTTTTTT. Translation: CASSLGARGQNTGELFF.

The CDR3 here is CASSWDRGEQYF. In DNA form, the CDR3 reads TGTGCCAGCAGCTGGGACCGTGGCGAGCAGTACTTC. V gene TRBV5-6 combines with J gene TRBJ2-7; D possibly uses TRBD1 or TRBD2 (5 bases each). The CDR3 loop spans 12 amino acids. The germline V gene has CDR1 SGHDT and CDR2 YYEEEE. Trimming removed 3 bases from V and 6 bases from J, with 10 bases in between.

The table lists this clone with a few counts. This chain uses TRBV5-1 with TRBJ2-7, with 9 positions matching TRBD1. V dropped 2 bases and J dropped 4; count of bases not matched to a gene: 16. Per the germline V gene, CDR1 is SGHRS and CDR2 is YFSETQ. The CDR3 is 18 residues long. In DNA form, the CDR3 reads TGCGCCAGCAGCTTCGGGACAGGGATCTCAATACCCCCTTACGAGCAGTACTTC. Translating gives CASSFGTGISIPPYEQYF. The whole variable domain, filled in from reference TRBV5-1 and TRBJ2-7, reads KAGVTQTPRYLIKTRGQQVTLSCSPISGHRSVSWYQQTPGQGLQFLFEYFSETQRNKGNFPGRFSGRQFSNSRSEMNVSTLELGDSALYLCASSFGTGISIPPYEQYFGPGTRLTVT.

This clone was picked up a small number of times. The chain uses TRBV29-1 and TRBJ2-5, with D perhaps matching TRBD2 (7 bases). CDR1 is SQVTM, CDR2 ANQGSEA, per germline. The CDR3 is 12 residues long. CDR3 nucleotides: TGCACCCCGGGGGGCGGCCAAGAGACCCAGTACTTC. Translation gives CTPGGGQETQYF.

This clone was counted a single time. The chain combines TRBV13 with TRBJ1-1; 8 bases align to TRBD1. After removal of 5 bases from V and 0 bases from J, the junction contained 2 bases not matched to a gene. The CDR3 has 14 residues. CDR1 and CDR2 from the germline V gene are PRHDT and FYEKMQ (reference sequence). CDR3 sequence (DNA): TGTGCCAGCAGCCGGACAGGGATGAACACTGAAGCTTTCTTT. This encodes CASSRTGMNTEAFF.

Only a few counts were recorded for this clone. V is TRBV7-9 and J is TRBJ2-7, with D perhaps TRBD2 (5 bases). CDR1 SEHNR and CDR2 FQNEAQ come from the germline V gene (reference sequence). V lost 7 bases, J lost 6 bases, and 13 bases lay in between. The CDR3 spans 12 residues. CDR3 residues: CASTHGEPEQYF. CDR3 nucleotide sequence: TGTGCCAGCACACACGGGGAGCCCGAGCAGTACTTC.

The chain combines TRBV13 with TRBJ1-5; no clear D gene. The CDR3 sequence is 13 residues long. The germline V gene encodes CDR1 PRHDT and CDR2 FYEKMQ (reference sequence). The V end lost 2 bases, the J end lost 4 bases, and 6 bases lay between the germline ends. In DNA form, the CDR3 reads TGTGCCAGCAGCTTATCAGAAAATCAGCCCCAGCATTTT. Its protein product is CASSLSENQPQHF.